This T cell receptor beta chain was identified in a study of T cell responses to AZD1222 COVID-19 vaccine. Overall study findings and caveats: Of the AZD1222 recipients, only 5 to 7 were seropositive at baseline. Elevations in Spike-specific TCR breadth and depth followed administration of two AZD1222 doses. Donors skewed white British and female; clonal diversity was possibly underestimated.

Germline V gene data show CDR1 as SGHRS and CDR2 as YFSETQ. With V trimmed by 4 bases and J by 6 bases, 9 bases remained unmatched. The CDR3 runs 15 residues. Samples with a second dose at about 4 or about 12 weeks were pooled together. In regard to this clone: Its specificity is not known.

Generated by immunoSEQ multiplex PCR, the TCRdb table keeps only in-frame clones and is missing some. This sample yields 110,000 to 150,000 clones, of which roughly 91% are seen a single time; approximately 2% belongs to the top ten. This chain joins TRBV5-1 and TRBJ1-5, with 8 bases fitting TRBD1. The clonotype originates from an adult who received the AZD1222 COVID-19 vaccine. Material: peripheral blood, obtained 28 days after the second AZD1222 dose. Here the CDR3 DNA reads TGCGCCAGCAGCCCCGGACAGGGAGGGGGTCAGCCCCAGCATTTT. This gives the protein CASSPGQGGGQPQHF.